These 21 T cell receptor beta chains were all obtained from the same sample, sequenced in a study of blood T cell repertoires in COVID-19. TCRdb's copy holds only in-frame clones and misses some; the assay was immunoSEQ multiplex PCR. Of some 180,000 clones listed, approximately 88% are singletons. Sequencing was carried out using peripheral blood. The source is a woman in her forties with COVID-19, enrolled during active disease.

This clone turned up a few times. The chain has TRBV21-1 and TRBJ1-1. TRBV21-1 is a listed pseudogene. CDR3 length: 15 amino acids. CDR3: CASSKEGGGDTEAFF. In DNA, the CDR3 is TGTGCCAGCAGCAAAGAGGGAGGGGGGGACACTGAAGCTTTCTTT.

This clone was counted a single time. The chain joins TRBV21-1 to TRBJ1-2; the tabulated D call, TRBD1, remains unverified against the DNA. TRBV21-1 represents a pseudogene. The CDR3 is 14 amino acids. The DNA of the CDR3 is TGTGCCAGCAGCATTTCTACAGGGGGTAGTGGCTACACCTTC. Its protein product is CASSISTGGSGYTF.

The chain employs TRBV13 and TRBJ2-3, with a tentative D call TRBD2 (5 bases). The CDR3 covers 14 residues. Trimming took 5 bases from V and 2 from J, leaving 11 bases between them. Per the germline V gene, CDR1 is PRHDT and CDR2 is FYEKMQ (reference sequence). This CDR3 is CASSEGFDTDTQYF. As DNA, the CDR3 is TGTGCCAGCAGCGAGGGATTCGACACAGATACGCAGTATTTT.

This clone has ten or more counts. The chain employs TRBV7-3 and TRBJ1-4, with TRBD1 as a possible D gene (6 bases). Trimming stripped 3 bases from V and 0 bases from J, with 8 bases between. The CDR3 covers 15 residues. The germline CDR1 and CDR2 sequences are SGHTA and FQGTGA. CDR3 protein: CASSFGGTTNEKLFF. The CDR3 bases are TGTGCCAGCAGCTTTGGGGGCACAACTAATGAAAAACTGTTTTTT.

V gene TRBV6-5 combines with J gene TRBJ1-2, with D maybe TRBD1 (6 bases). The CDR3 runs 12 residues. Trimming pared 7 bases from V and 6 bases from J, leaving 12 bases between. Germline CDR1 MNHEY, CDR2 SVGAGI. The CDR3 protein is CASTGTYHGYTF. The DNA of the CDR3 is TGTGCCAGCACAGGGACATACCATGGCTACACCTTC.

CDR3 nucleotides: TGTGCCAGCAGCCGGGGATCATCACAGGGGTCCTACGAGCAGTACTTC. This sequence encodes CASSRGSSQGSYEQYF. The chain couples TRBV27 to TRBJ2-7; 7 bases line up with TRBD1. The germline gives CDR1 MNHEY, CDR2 SMNVEV (reference sequence). This CDR3 has 16 amino acids. Unmatched junction bases numbered 12, after V lost 6 bases and J lost 1 base.

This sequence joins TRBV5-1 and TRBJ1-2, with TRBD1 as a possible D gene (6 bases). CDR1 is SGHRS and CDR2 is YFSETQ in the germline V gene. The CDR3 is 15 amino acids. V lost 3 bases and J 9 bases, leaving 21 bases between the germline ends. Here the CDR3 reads CASSSRTASRASYTF. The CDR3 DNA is TGCGCCAGCAGCTCCCGGACAGCCTCACGAGCGAGCTACACCTTC.

Written as DNA, the CDR3 is TGTGCCAGCAGTGACTCCGCGGGGGGTTCGACAGATACGCAGTATTTT. This sequence encodes CASSDSAGGSTDTQYF. V gene TRBV6-4 combines with J gene TRBJ2-3; 8 bases agree with TRBD2. This CDR3 region has 16 residues. The J segment lost 3 bases and the V segment lost 0 bases, leaving 5 bases of the junction unmatched. CDR1 and CDR2 (germline): MRHNA, SNTAGT.

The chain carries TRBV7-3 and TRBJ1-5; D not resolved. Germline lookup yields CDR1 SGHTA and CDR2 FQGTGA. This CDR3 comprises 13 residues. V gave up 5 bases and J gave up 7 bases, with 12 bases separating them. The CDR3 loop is CASSLEQHQPQHF. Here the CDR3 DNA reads TGTGCCAGCAGCCTTGAACAGCACCAGCCCCAGCATTTT.

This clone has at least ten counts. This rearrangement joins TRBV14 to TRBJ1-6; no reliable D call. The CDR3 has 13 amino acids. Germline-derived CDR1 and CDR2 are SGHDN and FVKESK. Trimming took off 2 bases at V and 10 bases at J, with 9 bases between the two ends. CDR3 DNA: TGTGCCAGCAGCCAATTCCTCCGGTCACCCCTCCACTTT. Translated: CASSQFLRSPLHF.

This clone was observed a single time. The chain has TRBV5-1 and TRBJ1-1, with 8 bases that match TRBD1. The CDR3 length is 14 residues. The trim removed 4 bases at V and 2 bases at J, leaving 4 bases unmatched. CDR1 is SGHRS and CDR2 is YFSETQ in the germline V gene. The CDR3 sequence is CASSDRGHNTEAFF. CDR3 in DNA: TGCGCCAGCAGCGACAGGGGACACAACACTGAAGCTTTCTTT.

DNA of the CDR3: TGTGCTAGTGGTTTGGTCGGGACAGGCGGCTATGGCTACACCTTC. Translation gives CASGLVGTGGYGYTF. V is TRBV12-5 and J is TRBJ1-2, with 8 bases aligning to TRBD1. V shed 0 bases, J shed 4 bases, and the junction held 4 bases outside the gene matches. Germline assignment: CDR1 LGHNT and CDR2 FRNRAP. This CDR3 region has 15 residues.

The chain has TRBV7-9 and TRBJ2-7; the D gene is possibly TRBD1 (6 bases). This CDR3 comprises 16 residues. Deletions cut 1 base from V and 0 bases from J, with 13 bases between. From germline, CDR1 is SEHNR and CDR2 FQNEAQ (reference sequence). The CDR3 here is CASSLGLGQSSYEQYF. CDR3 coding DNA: TGTGCCAGCAGCTTAGGTCTCGGACAGAGCTCCTACGAGCAGTACTTC.

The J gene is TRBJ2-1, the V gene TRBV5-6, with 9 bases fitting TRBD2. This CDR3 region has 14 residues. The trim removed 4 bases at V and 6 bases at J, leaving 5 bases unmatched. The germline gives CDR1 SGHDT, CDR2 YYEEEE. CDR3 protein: CASSVAGDLNEQFF. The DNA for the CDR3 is TGTGCCAGCAGCGTAGCGGGAGATCTCAATGAGCAGTTCTTC.

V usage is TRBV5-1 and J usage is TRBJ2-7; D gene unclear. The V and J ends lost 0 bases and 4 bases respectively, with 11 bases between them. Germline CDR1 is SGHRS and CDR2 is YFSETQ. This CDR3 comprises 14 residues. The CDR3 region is CASSLAFRGYEQYF. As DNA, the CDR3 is TGCGCCAGCAGCTTGGCCTTCCGAGGATACGAGCAGTACTTC.

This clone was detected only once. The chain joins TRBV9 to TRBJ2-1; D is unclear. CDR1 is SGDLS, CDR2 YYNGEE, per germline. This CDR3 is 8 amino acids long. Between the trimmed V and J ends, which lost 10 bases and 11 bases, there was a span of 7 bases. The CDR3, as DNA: TGTGCCGGGCTCAAGCAGTTCTTC. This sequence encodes CAGLKQFF.

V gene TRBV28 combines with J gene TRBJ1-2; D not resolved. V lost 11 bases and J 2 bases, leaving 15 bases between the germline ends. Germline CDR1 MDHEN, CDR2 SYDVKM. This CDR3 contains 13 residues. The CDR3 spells CAATSGYNYGYTF. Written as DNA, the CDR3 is TGTGCCGCCACCTCGGGGTACAACTATGGCTACACCTTC.

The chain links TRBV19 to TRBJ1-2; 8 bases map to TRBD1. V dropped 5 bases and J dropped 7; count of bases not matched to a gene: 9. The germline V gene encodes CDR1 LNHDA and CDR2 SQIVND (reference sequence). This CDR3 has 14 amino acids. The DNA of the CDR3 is TGTGCCAGTAGTGGAGACAGGGGCGGGAGTGGCTACACCTTC. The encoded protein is CASSGDRGGSGYTF.

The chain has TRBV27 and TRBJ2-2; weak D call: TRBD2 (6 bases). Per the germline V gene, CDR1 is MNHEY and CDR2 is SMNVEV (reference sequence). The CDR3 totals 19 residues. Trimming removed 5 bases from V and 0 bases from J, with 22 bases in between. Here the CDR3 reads CASSPRSGLAISNTGELFF. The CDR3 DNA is TGTGCCAGCAGTCCCCGGTCTGGGCTAGCGATTTCGAACACCGGGGAGCTGTTTTTT.

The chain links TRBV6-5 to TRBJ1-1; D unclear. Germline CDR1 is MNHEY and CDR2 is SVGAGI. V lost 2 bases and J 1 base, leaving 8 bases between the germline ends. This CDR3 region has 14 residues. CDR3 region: CASSYAGRNTEAFF. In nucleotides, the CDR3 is TGTGCCAGCAGTTACGCAGGCAGGAACACTGAAGCTTTCTTT.

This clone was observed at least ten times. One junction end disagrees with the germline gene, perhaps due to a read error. CDR3 sequence (DNA): TGTGCCAGCCAACCGGTGCTCGGGGGGCTGTTTTTT. Its protein product is CASQPVLGGLFF. V gene TRBV25-1 combines with J gene TRBJ2-2, with a tentative D call TRBD2 (6 bases). This CDR3 is built from 12 residues. Germline-derived CDR1 and CDR2 are MGHDK and SYGVNS. The full variable domain, rest sourced from reference TRBV25-1 and TRBJ2-2, is EADIYQTPRYLVIGTGKKITLECSQTMGHDKMYWYQQDPGMELHLIHYSYGVNSTEKGDLSSESTVSRIRTEHFPLTLESARPSHTSQYLCASQPVLGGLFFGEGSRLTVL.